In this sample, the clone carrying this T cell receptor (beta chain) turned up many times. Its cognate antigen is unknown. These data originate in a study of identical twins. The study, taken as a whole, reports: Where beta out-of-frame sequences were concerned, excess twin sharing was weaker.

The donor group consisted entirely of healthy Caucasians. TCRdb re-called the 5' RACE reads with MiXCR, one entry per CDR3 protein. This sample has about 240,000 distinct CDR3 sequences, with roughly 13% found just once. These data were also filed under a second study, of yellow fever vaccine responses in identical twins.

What was sequenced was memory (CD45RO+) T cells sorted from blood. The TCR was taken from a young woman in good health.

The CDR3 protein is CASSLDRNEKLFF. DNA for the CDR3: TGTGCCAGCAGCCTGGACAGGAATGAAAAACTGTTTTTT. This rearrangement joins TRBV7-9 to TRBJ1-4, with 7 bases fitting TRBD1. The CDR3 length is 13 residues. Germline values: CDR1 SEHNR, CDR2 FQNEAQ (reference sequence). V was clipped by 5 bases and J by 5 bases; unmatched bases: 2.